The entry below gives a single T cell receptor beta chain sequence along with its context. The target antigen is unknown. The repertoire was sequenced with immunoSEQ multiplex PCR; TCRdb's copy has only in-frame clones and lacks some. The table records more than 85,000 clones, roughly 92% of them present only once. The sample belongs to a study of T cell responses to AZD1222 COVID-19 vaccine. Whole-study results and caveats: The donor cohort was predominantly white British with a female majority, and clonal diversity may have been underestimated. Repertoire sampling happened only post peak T cell response. Targets within unmutated variant regions were reportedly found for nearly half of spike-specific TCRs. Only six people who got AZD1222 tested seropositive at baseline.

The V gene's germline CDR1 is SNHLY and CDR2 FYNNEI. V lost 8 bases and J lost 3; bases outside the gene matches: 16. The CDR3 consists of 16 residues. The receptor comes from an adult who received the AZD1222 COVID-19 vaccine. The chain is built from TRBV2 and TRBJ2-7; 7 nucleotides match TRBD1. This specimen was peripheral blood, taken 28 days after the second AZD1222 dose. For the CDR3, the DNA is TGTGCCAGCCGCGGTTACCTCCGGGACAGCGTCTACGAGCAGTACTTC. Translation: CASRGYLRDSVYEQYF.